The 17 T cell receptor beta chains below were found in one sample sequenced in a study of T cells in Graves' hyperthyroidism and ophthalmopathy. RNA transcripts gave rise to amplified TCR beta CDR3 regions. First-round RT-PCR targeting the TCR CDR3 was performed with the HTBI primer set. Each CDR3 protein is one row after TCRdb ran MiXCR on the multiplex PCR reads. Of around 580,000 distinct CDR3 sequences detected, about half appear once; the ten largest clones hold about 8.3%. Sequencing input: peripheral blood or thyroid tissue (not recorded which). Every receptor here comes from a woman aged 18-29 years with Graves' hyperthyroidism.

V gene TRBV29-1 combines with J gene TRBJ1-2; D gene ambiguous. V lost 1 base to trimming and J lost 10 bases, with 7 bases between them. Per germline, CDR1 SQVTM and CDR2 ANQGSEA. This CDR3 contains 10 residues. The CDR3 DNA follows: TGCAGCGTTGAAGGTGGGGACTACACCTTC. This sequence encodes CSVEGGDYTF.

This clonotype turned up a few times. The rearrangement links TRBV12-3 or TRBV12-4 to TRBJ2-6, with D hard to call. V was cut by 2 bases and J by 4 bases, with 6 bases left in between. The CDR3 is made up of 14 amino acids. CDR3 in DNA: TGTGCCAGCAGTTTACTCCGCGGGGCCAACGTCCTGACTTTC. Translated, it gives CASSLLRGANVLTF.

Points on this clonotype: The final CDR3 position lacks the conserved phenylalanine or tryptophan, pointing to a likely read error. It is unclear where the CDR3 begins or ends on the DNA, so no DNA is shown, and the CDR3 is as TCRdb lists it. The rearrangement joins TRBV9 to TRBJ1-2; TRBD1 is taken as the D call from the table, unchecked against the DNA. A total of 12 residues make up the CDR3, ends included. The germline CDR1 and CDR2 sequences are SGDLS and YYNGEE. CDR3: CASRGRGVGRDL.

This clonotype was counted once. A read error is possible here, since a much larger clone lies one base away. This rearrangement joins TRBV12-3 or TRBV12-4 to TRBJ2-5, with D possibly being TRBD1 (6 bases). This CDR3 comprises 16 residues. CDR3 DNA sequence: TGTGCCAGCAGTATTTTCGGATGGGACACCGGGGAGACCAAGTACTTC. Encoded protein: CASSIFGWDTGETKYF.

The genes are TRBV7-2 and TRBJ2-7; D possibly matches TRBD1 or TRBD2 (8 bases each). The CDR3 covers 22 residues. The V end lost 5 bases, the J end lost 2 bases, and 37 bases lay between the germline ends. Germline V gives CDR1 SGHTA, CDR2 FQGNSA. The CDR3 coding sequence is TGTGCCAGCAGCCCTCAGGGGGCTGGGGCCAACGTCCTGACTAGCGCACCCTACGAGCAGTACTTC. Its translation: CASSPQGAGANVLTSAPYEQYF.

In this sample, this clonotype turned up many times. The J gene is TRBJ2-5, the V gene TRBV5-5; 9 positions agree with TRBD1. CDR1 is SGHKS, CDR2 YYEKEE, per germline (reference sequence). The CDR3 consists of 13 residues. The V segment lost 4 bases and the J segment 7 bases; nucleotides outside the gene matches: 5. CDR3 residues: CASSLGQGWTQYF. The CDR3 DNA reads as TGTGCCAGCAGCCTGGGACAGGGCTGGACCCAGTACTTC. Full variable domain (missing parts from reference TRBV5-5 and TRBJ2-5): DAGVTQSPTHLIKTRGQQVTLRCSPISGHKSVSWYQQVLGQGPQFIFQYYEKEERGRGNFPDRFSARQFPNYSSELNVNALLLGDSALYLCASSLGQGWTQYFGPGTRLLVL.

The table lists this clonotype with many counts. The V call is TRBV12-3 or TRBV12-4, the J call TRBJ1-2; no clear D. The V end was cut by 4 bases, the J end by 4 bases, with 10 bases between. The CDR3 loop spans 13 amino acids. CDR3 bases: TGTGCCAGCAGTTATGAGGAGACCTATGGCTACACCTTC. Its protein is CASSYEETYGYTF.

This chain uses TRBV29-1 with TRBJ1-4, with a weak D call TRBD1 (6 bases). The CDR3 spans 12 residues. V was shortened by 7 bases and J by 7 bases, with 13 bases between the two germline ends. Per the germline V gene, CDR1 is SQVTM and CDR2 is ANQGSEA. CDR3 region: CSAGGGAEKLFF. The CDR3 coding sequence is TGCAGCGCCGGCGGGGGGGCTGAAAAACTGTTTTTT. Based on the CDR3 plus reference TRBV29-1 and TRBJ1-4, the full variable domain is SAVISQKPSRDICQRGTSLTIQCQVDSQVTMMFWYRQQPGQSLTLIATANQGSEATYESGFVIDKFPISRPNLTFSTLTVSNMSPEDSSIYLCSAGGGAEKLFFGSGTQLSVL.

In this sample, this clonotype turned up many times. The chain joins TRBV29-1 to TRBJ1-1, with 10 bases that match TRBD1. The CDR3 runs 14 residues. V was clipped by 1 base and J by 4 bases; unmatched bases: 3. Germline values: CDR1 SQVTM, CDR2 ANQGSEA. This CDR3 reads CSVEGDRGFTEAFF. The CDR3 region has the DNA TGCAGCGTTGAAGGGGACAGGGGTTTCACTGAAGCTTTCTTT.

There are a few counts of this clonotype. A much more abundant neighbour one base away suggests this may be a read error. This rearrangement joins TRBV12-3 or TRBV12-4 to TRBJ2-5, with 7 bases fitting TRBD1. The CDR3 totals 16 residues. DNA of the CDR3: TGTACCAGCAGTTTCTCCTTGGGACAGTTACAAGAGACCCAGTACTTC. Amino acids: CTSSFSLGQLQETQYF.

This clonotype was seen at least ten times. V gene TRBV29-1 combines with J gene TRBJ1-5; 8 positions agree with TRBD1. CDR1 SQVTM and CDR2 ANQGSEA come from the germline V gene. The V gene end was trimmed by 6 bases and the J gene end by 2 bases; junction bases not matched to a gene: 3. This CDR3 spans 13 amino acids. The CDR3 DNA follows: TGCAGCGTAGTGACAGGGGGCAATCAGCCCCAGCATTTT. This gives the protein CSVVTGGNQPQHF.

The rearrangement joins TRBV29-1 to TRBJ1-5; D is perhaps TRBD1 (6 bases). The V end was cut by 0 bases, the J end by 14 bases, with 14 bases between. The CDR3 contains 12 residues. Germline V gives CDR1 SQVTM, CDR2 ANQGSEA. The CDR3 sequence is CSVEDRGGYEHF. CDR3 DNA: TGCAGCGTTGAAGATCGGGGGGGCTACGAGCATTTT.

This clonotype was observed at least ten times. The CDR3 loop reads CASSSGATSYEQYF. In nucleotides, the CDR3 is TGTGCCAGCAGCTCAGGGGCGACATCCTACGAGCAGTACTTC. This sequence joins TRBV27 and TRBJ2-7, with a tentative D call TRBD1 (6 bases). There are 14 residues in the CDR3. Germline CDR1 MNHEY, CDR2 SMNVEV (reference sequence). V was shortened by 6 bases and J by 1 base, with 13 bases between the two germline ends.

The chain joins TRBV7-2 to TRBJ2-1, with 9 bases that match TRBD2. After removal of 3 bases from V and 5 bases from J, the junction contained 5 bases not matched to a gene. CDR1 is SGHTA, CDR2 FQGNSA, per germline. The CDR3 has 15 amino acids. The CDR3 reads CASSFGASGDNEQFF. The DNA of the CDR3 is TGTGCCAGCAGCTTTGGGGCTAGCGGGGACAATGAGCAGTTCTTC.

The V gene is TRBV15, the J gene TRBJ2-7, with 7 bases identical to TRBD2. Germline V lookup: CDR1 LNHNV, CDR2 YYDKDF (reference sequence). Trimming at V came to 3 bases and at J to 0 bases, leaving 5 bases not matched to a gene. The CDR3 has 15 residues. The CDR3 reads CATSSPSGSSYEQYF. The CDR3 nucleotides read TGTGCCACCAGCAGCCCTAGCGGAAGCTCCTACGAGCAGTACTTC.

Many counts were recorded for this clonotype. The J gene is TRBJ1-4, the V gene TRBV2; a weak D match, TRBD1 (6 bases). Germline V gene sequence: CDR1 SNHLY, CDR2 FYNNEI. The length of the CDR3 is 15 residues. V dropped 3 bases and J dropped 11 bases, with 19 bases sitting between them. The CDR3 sequence: CASSELSRGQSKLFF. The CDR3 nucleotides read TGTGCCAGCAGTGAGCTGTCACGAGGACAGTCGAAACTGTTTTTT. Based on the CDR3 plus reference TRBV2 and TRBJ1-4, the full variable domain is EPEVTQTPSHQVTQMGQEVILRCVPISNHLYFYWYRQILGQKVEFLVSFYNNEISEKSEIFDDQFSVERPDGSNFTLKIRSTKLEDSAMYFCASSELSRGQSKLFFGSGTQLSVL.

V is TRBV20-1 and J is TRBJ2-7; 15 bases match TRBD2. Germline V lookup: CDR1 DFQATT, CDR2 SNEGSKA (reference sequence). V gave up 5 bases and J gave up 9 bases; unmatched junction bases: 8. The CDR3 spans 14 residues. CDR3 DNA: TGCAGTGCTCCTCCGGGACTAGCGGGAGGAGGGCAGTACTTC. Translated: CSAPPGLAGGGQYF.